The 32 T cell receptor beta chains below come from one sample, sequenced in a study of shared clonotypes between healthy human individuals. Profiled with immunoSEQ multiplex PCR; TCRdb holds only in-frame clones, not every one. Of roughly 500,000 clones listed, approximately 84% were seen once; the top ten hold approximately 12%. Sequencing used PBMCs. These receptors came from a woman between 40 and 55 years old in good health. Some clones in this sample may be carry-over from other donors' samples.

V gene TRBV28 combines with J gene TRBJ1-5; D remains unclear. V was clipped by 5 bases and J by 7 bases, with 15 bases between them. The CDR3 totals 14 residues. From germline, CDR1 is MDHEN and CDR2 SYDVKM. The DNA of the CDR3 is TGTGCCAGCAGTCCTGGTTCCTCCGGGCAGCCCCAGCATTTT. It yields the protein CASSPGSSGQPQHF. Using reference TRBV28 and TRBJ1-5 for the parts outside the CDR3, the full variable domain is DVKVTQSSRYLVKRTGEKVFLECVQDMDHENMFWYRQDPGLGLRLIYFSYDVKMKEKGDIPEGYSVSREKKERFSLILESASTNQTSMYLCASSPGSSGQPQHFGDGTRLSIL.

The chain employs TRBV4-1 and TRBJ2-5; D possibly uses TRBD1 or TRBD2 (5 bases each). The germline V gene has CDR1 MGHRA and CDR2 YSYEKL. V lost 0 bases and J lost 7, with 15 bases in between. The CDR3 sequence is 15 residues long. CDR3 sequence reads: CASSQDTGGRWTQYF. The CDR3 region has the DNA TGCGCCAGCAGCCAAGATACAGGAGGTAGATGGACCCAGTACTTC.

Here the CDR3 DNA reads TGTGCCAGTAGCGATGCAGGCTACTATGGCTACACCTTC. Encoded protein: CASSDAGYYGYTF. The chain carries TRBV19 and TRBJ1-2; D unresolved. Germline V gene sequence: CDR1 LNHDA, CDR2 SQIVND (reference sequence). V was pared by 6 bases and J by 3 bases, with 11 bases between. This CDR3 is built from 13 residues.

This clone was seen a handful of times. This sequence joins TRBV5-4 and TRBJ1-2; 8 bases align to TRBD1. V trimming: 0 bases; J trimming: 10 bases; junction bases outside the gene matches: 11. Germline V lookup: CDR1 SGHNT, CDR2 YYREEE (reference sequence). The CDR3 totals 15 residues. The CDR3 DNA follows: TGTGCCAGCAGCTTGGGGATCGGACAGGGAGGGGTCTACACCTTC. Translated: CASSLGIGQGGVYTF. Full variable domain (missing parts from reference TRBV5-4 and TRBJ1-2): ETGVTQSPTHLIKTRGQQVTLRCSSQSGHNTVSWYQQALGQGPQFIFQYYREEENGRGNFPPRFSGLQFPNYSSELNVNALELDDSALYLCASSLGIGQGGVYTFGSGTRLTVV.

The rearrangement joins TRBV9 to TRBJ1-1; no definite D call. V shed 0 bases and J shed 1 base, with 7 bases lying between them. Germline loops: CDR1 SGDLS, CDR2 YYNGEE. CDR3 length: 14 amino acids. In DNA form, the CDR3 reads TGTGCCAGCAGCGTAGCATCGGGGAACACTGAAGCTTTCTTT. Translation gives CASSVASGNTEAFF.

This chain links TRBV11-3 with TRBJ2-1; D possibly matches TRBD1 or TRBD2 (5 bases each). V gave up 1 base and J gave up 7 bases, with 11 bases separating them. The CDR3 extends over 14 amino acids. The germline CDR1 and CDR2 sequences are SGHNT and YENEEA. The DNA of the CDR3 is TGTGCCAGCAGCTTAGGCGGCAGGGAGAATGAGCAGTTCTTC. This sequence encodes CASSLGGRENEQFF.

The V and J genes are TRBV5-1 and TRBJ2-7; 9 positions match TRBD1. Germline trimming cut 4 bases from V and 4 bases from J; bases unmatched to any gene: 6. The CDR3 extends over 14 amino acids. Per germline, CDR1 SGHRS and CDR2 YFSETQ. The chain's CDR3 is CASSEGQGIYEQYF. The CDR3 coding sequence is TGCGCCAGCAGCGAGGGACAGGGAATTTACGAGCAGTACTTC.

This clone was observed many times. V gene TRBV27 combines with J gene TRBJ2-3; D possibly uses TRBD1 or TRBD2 (5 bases each). Between the trimmed V and J ends, which lost 8 bases and 2 bases, there was a span of 14 bases. This CDR3 comprises 14 residues. Germline-derived CDR1 and CDR2 are MNHEY and SMNVEV (reference sequence). This CDR3 is CASYKGTATDTQYF. CDR3 in DNA: TGTGCCAGCTATAAAGGGACCGCCACAGATACGCAGTATTTT.

The genes are TRBV11-3 and TRBJ1-1; D call uncertain. V lost 5 bases, J lost 8 bases, and 15 bases lay in between. CDR1 is SGHNT and CDR2 is YENEEA in the germline V gene. The CDR3 contains 13 residues. The CDR3 spells CASSIGPQLEAFF. CDR3 nucleotide sequence: TGTGCCAGCAGCATCGGGCCACAACTAGAAGCTTTCTTT.

In regard to this clone: Other DNA sequences within the sample encode an identical CDR3. The DNA of the CDR3 is TGTGCCAGCTCACCAGCGAGCACAGATACGCAGTATTTT. Protein sequence: CASSPASTDTQYF. V is TRBV18 and J is TRBJ2-3; D unresolved. CDR1 KGHSH and CDR2 LQKENI come from the germline V gene. There are 13 residues in the CDR3. The ends were cut back, 2 bases at V and 0 bases at J, with 3 bases in the middle.

A word on this clone: Other nucleotide sequences from this sample produce the same CDR3. The V gene is TRBV18, the J gene TRBJ2-5, with TRBD2 identical over 13 bases. Near its end, the DNA agrees better with TRBJ2-7, so the J call may be wrong. CDR3 length: 15 residues. Looked up from germline, CDR1 is KGHSH and CDR2 is LQKENI. The chain's CDR3 is CASCRTSGSVDEQYF. DNA for the CDR3: TGTGCCAGCTGCCGGACTAGCGGGAGTGTGGACGAGCAGTACTTC.

V is TRBV30 and J is TRBJ1-3; D is unclear. Germline V lookup: CDR1 GTSNPN, CDR2 SVGIG (reference sequence). V was clipped by 3 bases and J by 0 bases, with 9 bases between them. CDR3 size: 14 residues. DNA for the CDR3: TGTGCCTGGAGGTCCCGGGGCTCTGGAAACACCATATATTTT. It specifies CAWRSRGSGNTIYF.

In the case of this clone: A read error is the likely source, as a far larger clone sits one nucleotide away. Because the CDR3 is missing its conserved closing phenylalanine or tryptophan, this is likely a read error. This chain uses TRBV27 with TRBJ1-5, with a tentative D call TRBD1 (6 bases). From germline, CDR1 is MNHEY and CDR2 SMNVEV (reference sequence). This CDR3 is built from 14 residues. The V and J ends lost 6 bases and 3 bases respectively, with 12 bases between them. CDR3 sequence: CASSPRDNNQPQHL. The CDR3 nucleotides are TGTGCCAGCAGCCCCCGGGACAACAATCAGCCCCAGCATCTT.

Points on this clone: It differs at one base from a far larger clone, so likely a read error. The genes are TRBV4-2 and TRBJ2-6; D ambiguous. CDR3 length equals 15 residues. In germline, CDR1 is LGHNA, CDR2 YNFKEQ. Trimming removed 0 bases from V and 9 bases from J, with 12 bases in between. Here the CDR3 reads CASSQDRLQFNVLTF. The DNA for the CDR3 is TGTGCCAGCAGCCAAGACCGACTCCAATTCAACGTCCTGACTTTC.

With regard to this clone: This likely stems from a read error, as it lies one base from a far larger clone. The same CDR3 can be traced to other DNA sequences in this sample. This rearrangement joins TRBV18 to TRBJ1-2; D remains ambiguous. The germline V gene has CDR1 KGHSH and CDR2 LQKENI. There are 14 residues in the CDR3. The CDR3 coding sequence is TGTGCCAGCTCACCACAGTCAGCTAACTATGGCTACACCTTT. It yields the protein CASSPQSANYGYTF.

About this clone: With only one base between it and a far larger clone, this is likely a read error. The chain is built from TRBV4-1 and TRBJ2-1; TRBD2 aligns across 9 bases. From germline, CDR1 is MGHRA and CDR2 YSYEKL. This CDR3 is 16 amino acids long. For the CDR3, the DNA is TGCGCCAGCGGCCAAGAGACTAGCGGCTCCTACAATGAGCAGTTCTTC. This encodes CASGQETSGSYNEQFF.

This sequence joins TRBV28 and TRBJ2-1; D may be TRBD2 (5 bases). Trimming pared 9 bases from V and 2 bases from J, leaving 11 bases between. Germline-derived CDR1 and CDR2 are MDHEN and SYDVKM. The CDR3 is 13 residues long. The CDR3 sequence is CASTEVTYNEQFF. The CDR3, as DNA: TGTGCCAGTACGGAGGTAACCTACAATGAGCAGTTCTTC.

As for this clone: This probably arose from a read error, given a far larger clone one base away. CDR3 bases: TGTGCCAGCAGTTATAGACTAGCAGGCACAGATACGCAGTATTTT. Residues: CASSYRLAGTDTQYF. The V and J genes are TRBV25-1 and TRBJ2-3; 7 bases line up with TRBD2. Germline loops: CDR1 MGHDK, CDR2 SYGVNS. Trimming cost V 5 bases and J 1 base; bases outside gene matches: 6. This CDR3 contains 15 residues.

The chain joins TRBV5-1 to TRBJ2-1; D might be TRBD1 or TRBD2, each matching 5 bases. V was clipped by 6 bases and J by 2 bases, with 12 bases between them. The CDR3 totals 14 residues. Germline CDR1 and CDR2: SGHRS and YFSETQ. In DNA, the CDR3 is TGCGCCAGCACCCCAGGGACCACCTACAATGAGCAGTTCTTC. Protein sequence: CASTPGTTYNEQFF.

Here the CDR3 reads CASSIAGREAFF. The CDR3 DNA reads TGTGCCAGTAGTATTGCAGGGAGAGAAGCTTTCTTT. V usage is TRBV19 and J usage is TRBJ1-1, with D tentatively TRBD1 (5 bases). Germline V gene sequence: CDR1 LNHDA, CDR2 SQIVND (reference sequence). Trimming stripped 3 bases from V and 8 bases from J, with 10 bases between. The CDR3 runs 12 residues.

As to this clone: One end of the junction does not line up with germline, which may come from a read error. The chain is built from TRBV7-8 and TRBJ2-3; tentatively, D is TRBD2 (6 bases). CDR1 and CDR2 (germline): SGHVS, FQNEAQ. CDR3 length: 15 amino acids. This CDR3 reads CASSLAVTSTDTQYF. The CDR3 DNA reads as TGTGCCAGCAGTTTAGCGGTTACTAGCACAGATACGCAGTATTTT. Full variable domain (rest looked up from reference TRBV7-8 and TRBJ2-3): GAGVSQSPRYKVAKRGQDVALRCDPISGHVSLFWYQQALGQGPEFLTYFQNEAQLDKSGLPSDRFFAERPEGSVSTLKIQRTQQEDSAVYLCASSLAVTSTDTQYFGPGTRLTVL.

CDR3 nucleotide sequence: TGTGCCAGCAGCCCTAACGGAGGGAGTGGCGAGACCCAGTACTTC. Its protein product is CASSPNGGSGETQYF. This chain joins TRBV7-2 and TRBJ2-5; D might be TRBD2 (6 bases). V dropped 5 bases and J dropped 5 bases, with 18 bases sitting between them. This CDR3 comprises 15 residues. Germline values: CDR1 SGHTA, CDR2 FQGNSA.

The J gene is TRBJ2-1, the V gene TRBV5-6, with D possibly being TRBD2 (7 bases). Trimming took off 6 bases at V and 8 bases at J, with 24 bases between the two ends. Germline CDR1 SGHDT, CDR2 YYEEEE. The CDR3 is 16 residues long. This chain's CDR3 is CASNPGGTTGGYEQFF. The CDR3 DNA is TGTGCCAGCAATCCAGGCGGGACTACTGGGGGCTATGAGCAGTTCTTC.

The chain uses TRBV2 and TRBJ2-7; tentatively, D is TRBD1 (6 bases). The CDR3 loop spans 13 amino acids. Looked up from germline, CDR1 is SNHLY and CDR2 is FYNNEI. V was clipped by 8 bases and J by 0 bases, with 11 bases between them. The CDR3 sequence: CASWGTSSYEQYF. As DNA, the CDR3 is TGTGCCAGCTGGGGGACAAGCTCCTACGAGCAGTACTTC.

J is TRBJ2-2 and V is TRBV5-4; tentative D call: TRBD1 (6 bases). This CDR3 has 13 amino acids. Germline CDR1 is SGHNT and CDR2 is YYREEE (reference sequence). The V and J ends lost 4 bases and 8 bases respectively, with 12 bases between them. The CDR3 sequence: CASSKQGGGELFF. CDR3 DNA sequence: TGTGCCAGCAGCAAACAGGGTGGGGGGGAGCTGTTTTTT.

As for this clone: With only one base between it and a far larger clone, this is likely a read error. The CDR3 loop reads CATSGRAISGANVLTF. In nucleotides, the CDR3 is TGTGCCACAAGCGGCAGGGCGATCTCTGGGGCCAACGTCCTGACTTTC. The V and J genes are TRBV15 and TRBJ2-6; D might be TRBD1 or TRBD2, each matching 5 bases. This CDR3 has 16 residues. V was cut by 9 bases and J by 0 bases, with 15 bases left in between. CDR1 LNHNV and CDR2 YYDKDF come from the germline V gene (reference sequence).

In the case of this clone: With a far larger clone one base away, a read error is the likely cause. The chain employs TRBV20-1 and TRBJ2-7; no clear D gene. Trimming shortened V by 7 bases and J by 4 bases, and 8 bases separated the two germline ends. The CDR3 covers 10 residues. The germline gives CDR1 DFQATT, CDR2 SNEGSKA (reference sequence). CDR3 in DNA: TGCAGTGTCTTAGGGTACGAGCAGTACTTC. Translating gives CSVLGYEQYF.

About this clone itself: Additional DNA sequences in this sample encode the identical CDR3. The V gene is TRBV7-9, the J gene TRBJ1-1, with no clear D. The germline gives CDR1 SEHNR, CDR2 FQNEAQ (reference sequence). V was pared by 1 base and J by 2 bases, with 5 bases between. The CDR3 sequence is 13 residues long. DNA of the CDR3: TGTGCCAGCAGCTTAGGAGCTAACACTGAAGCTTTCTTT. This sequence encodes CASSLGANTEAFF.

The chain carries TRBV28 and TRBJ1-1; 7 bases line up with TRBD1. This CDR3 spans 12 amino acids. In germline, CDR1 is MDHEN, CDR2 SYDVKM. V was pared by 6 bases and J by 11 bases, with 9 bases of the junction left unmatched. This CDR3 reads CASSPRGRRAFF. The CDR3 nucleotides read TGTGCCAGCAGCCCAAGGGGGCGCCGTGCTTTCTTT.

The chain carries TRBV5-1 and TRBJ1-1; D not certain. CDR1 SGHRS and CDR2 YFSETQ come from the germline V gene. CDR3 size: 13 residues. Trimming took 0 bases from V and 7 from J, leaving 10 bases between them. Here the CDR3 reads CASSLGGNGEAFF. The CDR3 DNA sequence: TGCGCCAGCAGCTTGGGAGGGAACGGTGAAGCTTTCTTT.

The chain uses TRBV27 and TRBJ2-7; perhaps TRBD1 as D (5 bases). The CDR3 consists of 16 residues. The germline gives CDR1 MNHEY, CDR2 SMNVEV (reference sequence). Trimming removed 3 bases at V and 1 base at J, with 16 bases between. The CDR3 DNA reads TGTGCCAGCAGTTTTGGCGGACAAGACGGATCCTACGAGCAGTACTTC. Translated, it gives CASSFGGQDGSYEQYF.

The chain recombines TRBV27 with TRBJ1-4, with 10 bases that match TRBD1. This CDR3 has 16 residues. The J segment lost 3 bases and the V segment lost 6 bases, leaving 7 bases of the junction unmatched. Germline CDR1 and CDR2: MNHEY and SMNVEV (reference sequence). CDR3 DNA sequence: TGTGCCAGCAGCCGGACAGGGGGTATGTCTAATGAAAAACTGTTTTTT. It encodes CASSRTGGMSNEKLFF.